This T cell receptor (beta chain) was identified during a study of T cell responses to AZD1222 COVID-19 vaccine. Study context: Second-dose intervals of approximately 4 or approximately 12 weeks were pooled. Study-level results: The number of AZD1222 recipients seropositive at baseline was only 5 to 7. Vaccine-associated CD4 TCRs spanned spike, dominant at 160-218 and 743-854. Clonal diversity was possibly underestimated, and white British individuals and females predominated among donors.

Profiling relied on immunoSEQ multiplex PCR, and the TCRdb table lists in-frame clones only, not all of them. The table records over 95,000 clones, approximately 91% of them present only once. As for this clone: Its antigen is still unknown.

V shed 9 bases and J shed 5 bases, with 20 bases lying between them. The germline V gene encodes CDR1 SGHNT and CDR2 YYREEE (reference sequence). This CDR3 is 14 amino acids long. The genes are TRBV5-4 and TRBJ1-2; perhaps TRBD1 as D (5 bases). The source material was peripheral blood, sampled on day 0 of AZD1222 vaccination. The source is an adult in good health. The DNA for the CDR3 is TGTGCCACCTCACGTCAGGGAATTGGGTATGGCTACACCTTC. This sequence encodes CATSRQGIGYGYTF.